This record covers a single T cell receptor (beta chain). Antigen specificity is unknown. This specimen belongs to a study of shared clonotypes between healthy human individuals. The overall study: Donors had three CD4 naive, three CD4 memory, two CD8 naive and one CD8 memory plate apiece. Overall study findings and caveats: Clonotypes shared by all four donors outscored non-shared clonotypes in generation probability.

CD8 cells classed as naive were CD45RO-negative and positively selected for CCR7, excluding terminally differentiated effector memory CD45RA+ cells. V lost 1 base and J lost 4; bases outside the gene matches: 7. Germline CDR1 is LNHNV and CDR2 is YYDKDF (reference sequence). The CDR3 is made up of 15 amino acids. Sorted-subset replicate PCR reactions contained 150 to 200 ng DNA, corresponding to some 30,000 T cell genomes. This table comes from immunoSEQ multiplex PCR, and its TCRdb copy is limited to in-frame clones, with some not included. This sample yields approximately 810,000 clones, of which over 90% are seen a single time; less than 25% belongs to the top ten.

Sequenced material: naive CD8+ T cells sorted from blood. The sequence derives from a man younger than 40 in good health. The genes are TRBV15 and TRBJ2-7, with 7 positions matching TRBD2. The CDR3, as DNA: TGTGCCACCAGCAGAGTGAGGGGAGGGAGGTACGAGCAGTACTTC. It is translated as CATSRVRGGRYEQYF. The full variable domain, completed using reference TRBV15 and TRBJ2-7, is DAMVIQNPRYQVTQFGKPVTLSCSQTLNHNVMYWYQQKSSQAPKLLFHYYDKDFNNEADTPDNFQSRRPNTSFCFLDIRSPGLGDTAMYLCATSRVRGGRYEQYFGPGTRLTVT.